The clone carrying this TCR gamma chain was observed many times. The protein recorded in TCRdb does not match the translated DNA at residue 6; the protein presented here comes from translating the DNA. This same CDR3 is encoded by further DNA sequences in the sample. TCRdb reprocessed the multiplex PCR reads through CATT. The repertoire holds 28,000 or so gamma-chain clones, with 1.4% as singletons. The data were taken from a study of γδ T cells in repeated Plasmodium falciparum infection. Study context: Donors were malaria-exposed Malian children or age- and gender-matched Australian children. Malaria-naive adults were infected with P. falciparum NF54 four times over approximately 600 days. Malian repertoires were sampled cross-sectionally without transmission and longitudinally through febrile malaria.

Sequencing was carried out using gamma-delta T cells from blood. This clonotype was obtained from a pool of human donors (malaria-infected and uninfected, not separated).

The CDR3 DNA is TGTGCCACCTGGACTTGTTATTATAAGAAACTCTTT. Encoded protein: CATWTCYYKKLF. This chain connects TRGV8 to TRGJ1 or TRGJ2. Since TCRdb gives no J gene, matching the DNA to germline was used here to assign it. The J segment lost 3 bases and the V segment lost 6 bases, leaving 5 bases of the junction unmatched. Germline CDR1 VENAVY, CDR2 YDSYNSRV. This CDR3 has 12 amino acids.